This TCR beta chain was retrieved from a study of beta chain features in type 1 diabetes. The V gene's germline CDR1 is MDHEN and CDR2 SYDVKM. The CDR3 extends over 12 amino acids. V was shortened by 8 bases and J by 4 bases, with 10 bases between the two germline ends. This clone has more than one count but fewer than ten. The investigators reverse transcribed all of the isolated RNA, so they sequenced expressed TCRB transcripts. Profiling relied on immunoSEQ multiplex PCR, and the TCRdb table lists in-frame clones only, not all of them. The table records around 400,000 clones, approximately 16% of them present only once.

This TCR was recovered from a woman between 18 and 30 years old in good health. The rearrangement joins TRBV28 to TRBJ2-3, with D possibly matching TRBD1 (6 bases). Sequencing used naive CD4+ T cells from blood. CDR3 sequence: CASLGQPDTQYF. In nucleotides, the CDR3 is TGTGCCAGCCTAGGACAGCCAGATACGCAGTATTTT.